The sequence of this T cell receptor beta chain was determined in a study of blood T cell repertoires in COVID-19. Study details: Acute and convalescent COVID-19 specimens originated in the United States, Italy and Spain. PBMCs, B-cell-depleted T cells, or T cells were the source of the cDNA or gDNA that made up the material.

Trimming left V 6 bases short and J 2 bases short, with 22 bases between. The CDR3 spans 17 residues. Germline CDR1 is LNHDA and CDR2 is SQIVND (reference sequence). In the source study's methods: Reference gene primer amplification gave estimated nucleated cell counts. The method was immunoSEQ multiplex PCR; TCRdb's version includes in-frame clones alone and lacks a portion of them. V, J and clone size were drawn from that table, and D and trimming were deduced from the DNA. The data show roughly 250,000 clones, approximately 82% seen once. The sequencing input was peripheral blood. This TCR came from a man aged 35 to 55 with active or convalescent COVID-19. This sequence joins TRBV19 and TRBJ1-2; possible D gene TRBD1, 6 bases. The CDR3 DNA reads as TGTGCCAGTAGAAGAAAAGCGGACAGCCGAATGAACTATGGCTACACCTTC. This sequence encodes CASRRKADSRMNYGYTF.